The 14 T cell receptor beta chains presented below share a single source sample, sequenced in a study of Graves' ophthalmopathy and Graves' hyperthyroidism. CDR3 regions of TCR beta were amplified from RNA transcripts. First-round RT-PCR employed HTBI primers, with a second-round multiplex PCR after it. TCRdb itself ran the multiplex PCR reads through MiXCR, one entry per CDR3 protein. The sample lists about 210,000 distinct CDR3 sequences, 25% to 35% occurring once. The specimen sequenced was peripheral blood. The receptors come from a man between 50 and 59 years old with Graves' ophthalmopathy.

This clonotype showed up just a few times. The chain recombines TRBV12-3 or TRBV12-4 with TRBJ2-7; no definite D call. The CDR3 is made up of 14 amino acids. V shed 7 bases and J shed 2 bases, with 15 bases lying between them. The CDR3 reads CASTQTGLTYEQYF. The CDR3 nucleotides are TGTGCCAGCACACAGACCGGGCTTACCTACGAGCAGTACTTC.

This clonotype was counted many times. The chain employs TRBV6-5 and TRBJ1-2, with TRBD1 identical over 8 bases. The CDR3 is made up of 13 amino acids. The J segment lost 6 bases and the V segment lost 2 bases, leaving 2 bases of the junction unmatched. CDR1 and CDR2 from the germline V gene are MNHEY and SVGAGI. The CDR3: CASSYGQGDGYTF. CDR3 DNA: TGTGCCAGCAGTTACGGACAGGGTGATGGCTACACCTTC.

This clonotype was detected once. CDR3 region: CASSLNELGGGYTF. The CDR3 DNA reads TGTGCCAGCAGCCTAAACGAGTTGGGAGGAGGCTACACCTTC. This rearrangement joins TRBV12-3 or TRBV12-4 to TRBJ1-2, with no clear D. The ends were cut back, 6 bases at V and 8 bases at J, with 19 bases in the middle. The CDR3 is made up of 14 amino acids.

In its sample, this clonotype was seen many times. The chain carries TRBV28 and TRBJ2-4; a weak D match, TRBD1 (5 bases). The V gene's germline CDR1 is MDHEN and CDR2 SYDVKM. The V end lost 4 bases, the J end lost 0 bases, and 10 bases lay between the germline ends. CDR3 length equals 15 residues. The CDR3 DNA reads TGTGCCAGCAGTTCTGCAGGGATAGCCAAAAACATTCAGTACTTC. Translation gives CASSSAGIAKNIQYF.

This clonotype was observed many times. This chain connects TRBV6-1 to TRBJ2-3, with D unclear. Germline assignment: CDR1 MNHNS and CDR2 SASEGT. Between the trimmed V and J ends, which lost 6 bases and 2 bases, there was a span of 15 bases. The CDR3 is made up of 15 amino acids. This CDR3 reads CASSLHLDFTDTQYF. The CDR3 DNA is TGTGCCAGCAGCCTGCACCTAGATTTCACAGATACGCAGTATTTT.

The rearrangement uses TRBV6-5 and TRBJ2-5, with D hard to call. CDR3 size: 18 residues. V was cut by 0 bases and J by 4 bases, with 21 bases left in between. Per the germline V gene, CDR1 is MNHEY and CDR2 is SVGAGI. CDR3 bases: TGTGCCAGCAGTTACTCGTGGAATTTTGGATCGAACGGAGAGACCCAGTACTTC. The encoded protein is CASSYSWNFGSNGETQYF.

This clonotype was seen at least ten times. This chain links TRBV27 with TRBJ2-5; no reliable D call. The CDR3 runs to 13 residues. The V gene lost 5 bases and the J gene lost 1 base, with 8 bases spanning the gap. Germline V gene data show CDR1 as MNHEY and CDR2 as SMNVEV (reference sequence). CDR3 region: CASSIRPQETQYF. DNA for the CDR3: TGTGCCAGCAGTATCCGGCCCCAAGAGACCCAGTACTTC.

The sample holds many counts of this clonotype. This chain connects TRBV6-6 to TRBJ2-6; TRBD1 matches at 7 bases. Germline CDR1 reads MNHNY; CDR2 reads SVGAGI (reference sequence). The CDR3 has 19 amino acids. Unmatched junction bases numbered 17, after V lost 7 bases and J lost 2 bases. CDR3: CASTQRQGLDSAGANVLTF. CDR3 bases: TGTGCCAGCACCCAACGACAGGGTCTTGATTCGGCTGGGGCCAACGTCCTGACTTTC.

This clonotype came up many times. V gene TRBV11-2 combines with J gene TRBJ1-6, with TRBD1 identical over 8 bases. V was clipped by 3 bases and J by 10 bases; unmatched bases: 14. The CDR3 is 17 residues long. Germline V lookup: CDR1 SGHAT, CDR2 FQNNGV. CDR3 bases: TGTGCCAGCAGCTTGGATCCCGGGGCAGGGGGCGGCTCACCCCTCCACTTT. It specifies CASSLDPGAGGGSPLHF.

This chain uses TRBV6-5 with TRBJ2-7, with 8 bases lining up with TRBD2. The V and J ends lost 2 bases and 2 bases, in that order; junction bases with no gene match: 5. CDR3 size: 15 residues. Germline CDR1 is MNHEY and CDR2 is SVGAGI. In DNA form, the CDR3 reads TGTGCCAGCAGTTACGTGTCTAGCGGGCCCTACGAGCAGTACTTC. Its protein is CASSYVSSGPYEQYF.

The chain joins TRBV13 to TRBJ2-7; D is perhaps TRBD1 (5 bases). Trimming removed 6 bases from V and 9 bases from J, with 12 bases in between. This CDR3 has 11 amino acids. CDR1 PRHDT and CDR2 FYEKMQ come from the germline V gene (reference sequence). The CDR3 sequence: CASSEVGPQYF. As DNA, the CDR3 is TGTGCCAGCAGTGAAGTGGGGCCGCAGTACTTC.

At least ten counts were recorded for this clonotype. This chain uses TRBV2 with TRBJ2-7, with D possibly TRBD2 on 5 matching bases. From germline, CDR1 is SNHLY and CDR2 FYNNEI. V was clipped by 6 bases and J by 3 bases, with 12 bases between them. There are 13 residues in the CDR3. CDR3 amino acids: CASRSDGSYEQYF. The CDR3 nucleotides read TGTGCCAGCAGGAGCGATGGGAGCTACGAGCAGTACTTC.

By share, this clonotype counts as medium-sized (0.01 to 0.1%). The CDR3 region has the DNA TGTGCCAGCAGTTCACAACGGGGAAGCTACGAGCAGTACTTC. It specifies CASSSQRGSYEQYF. The chain is built from TRBV6-2 or TRBV6-3 and TRBJ2-7; D might be TRBD2 (5 bases). V lost 4 bases and J lost 3, with 13 bases in between. From germline, CDR1 is MNHEY and CDR2 SVGEGT. This CDR3 is 14 amino acids long.

The sample holds one count of this clonotype. The CDR3 sequence is CASSYSVAGLLLTSGYTF. The DNA of the CDR3 is TGTGCCAGCAGTTACTCGGTGGCAGGGTTGCTACTAACTAGCGGCTACACCTTC. The chain employs TRBV6-2 or TRBV6-3 and TRBJ1-2; D might be TRBD1 (5 bases). CDR1 is MNHEY, CDR2 SVGEGT, per germline. Trimming left V 0 bases short and J 8 bases short, with 25 bases between. The length of the CDR3 is 18 residues.